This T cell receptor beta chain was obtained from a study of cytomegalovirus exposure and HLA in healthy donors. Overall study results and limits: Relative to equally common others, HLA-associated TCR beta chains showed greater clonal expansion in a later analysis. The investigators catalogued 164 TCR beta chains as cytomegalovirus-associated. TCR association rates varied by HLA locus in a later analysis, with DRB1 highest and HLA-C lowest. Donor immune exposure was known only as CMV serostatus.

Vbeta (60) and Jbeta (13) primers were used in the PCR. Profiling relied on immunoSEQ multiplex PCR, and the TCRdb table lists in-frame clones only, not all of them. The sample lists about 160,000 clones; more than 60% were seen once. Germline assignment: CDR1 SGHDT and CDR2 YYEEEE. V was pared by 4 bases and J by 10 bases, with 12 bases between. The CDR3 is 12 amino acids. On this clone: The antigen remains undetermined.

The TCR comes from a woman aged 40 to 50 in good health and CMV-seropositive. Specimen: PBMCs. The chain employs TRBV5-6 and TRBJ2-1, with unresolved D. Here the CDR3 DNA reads TGTGCCAGCAGCCCCGGGTATAGGGAGCAGTTCTTC. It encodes CASSPGYREQFF.